The sequence of this T cell receptor (beta chain) was determined in a study of T cell changes during pregnancy in multiple sclerosis. The CDR3 contains 12 residues. The germline V and J ends were trimmed by 5 bases and 11 bases, with 14 bases remaining between them. Germline CDR1 and CDR2: SEHNR and FQNEAQ (reference sequence). Sequencing was performed with immunoSEQ multiplex PCR; in TCRdb, only in-frame clones are kept and a portion is missing. This table holds tens of thousands of clones, about 94% found once. The source material was CD4+ T cells from peripheral blood mononuclear cells, sampled in the second trimester of pregnancy. This clonotype originated in a female donor with multiple sclerosis, enrolled in a pregnancy study. The gene calls are TRBV7-9 and TRBJ2-3, with D uncertain. For the CDR3, the DNA is TGTGCCAGCAGCCTAACTACCACGGGGCAGTATTTT. Protein sequence: CASSLTTTGQYF.